This is a list of T cell receptor beta chains from one sample in a study of shared clonotypes between healthy human individuals. Data came from immunoSEQ multiplex PCR; TCRdb stores just in-frame clones and leaves some out. The sample lists about 480,000 clones; around 74% were seen once. Sequencing used PBMCs. These receptors all come from a woman aged 40-49 years in good health. Some clones in this sample may be carry-over from other donors' samples. CDR3s include the opening cysteine and the closing phenylalanine or tryptophan. Each record gives: D gene, clone size, J gene, V gene, CDR3 DNA, CDR3 protein. A D gene is named only where the DNA matches it firmly. Expanded clones are given a class, and other clones once, few, many or no size at all.

TRBD2	-	TRBJ2-5	TRBV11-2	TGTGCCAGCAGCCCTGGGACTAGCGGACAAGAGACCCAGTACTTC	CASSPGTSGQETQYF
TRBD2	-	TRBJ2-1	TRBV2	TGTGCCAGCAGTGCTTGGGGAGGGGTGTACAATGAGCAGTTCTTC	CASSAWGGVYNEQFF
TRBD1	once	TRBJ1-1	TRBV7-3	TGTGCCAGCAGCAAAGTCCCGGGACAGGGTCGGGACACTGAAGCTTTCTTT	CASSKVPGQGRDTEAFF
-	-	TRBJ1-1	TRBV6-1	TGTGCCAGCAGAGAGAGAAGAACCGAAGCTTTCTTT	CASRERRTEAFF
-	-	TRBJ2-3	TRBV19	TGTGCCAGTACCCCTAGCCAAAGTCCCACAGATACGCAGTATTTT	CASTPSQSPTDTQYF
TRBD1	-	TRBJ2-1	TRBV14	TGTGCCAGCAGCCAAGCGACAGGGGTTAATGAGCAGTTCTTC	CASSQATGVNEQFF
TRBD1	-	TRBJ2-5	TRBV5-4	TGTGCCAGCATCTCCCAAAGCAGGGGGCAAGAGACCCAGTACTTC	CASISQSRGQETQYF
-	once	TRBJ2-7	TRBV5-6	TGTGCCAGCAGCTTGGACGCCGACACAAGGCCCTACGAGCAGTACTTC	CASSLDADTRPYEQYF
-	-	TRBJ1-1	TRBV12-5	TGTGCTAGTGGTCCTCCTGGAGGGCTGAGCACTGAAGCTTTCTTT	CASGPPGGLSTEAFF
-	-	TRBJ2-1	TRBV27	TGTGCCAGCAGTTTATCCAAAGCGGGTGAGCAGTTCTTC	CASSLSKAGEQFF
TRBD2	once	TRBJ2-2	TRBV29-1	TGCAGCGTTGATCAGCGGGAGGGCACCGGGGAGCTGTTTTTT	CSVDQREGTGELFF
-	-	TRBJ2-7	TRBV5-4	TGTGCCAGCAGCGGCGCCGGGGTCTACGAGCAGTACTTC	CASSGAGVYEQYF
-	-	TRBJ2-2	TRBV4-1	TGCGCCAGCAGCCAATGGACCGCCAAGGTATACGAGCTGTTTTTT	CASSQWTAKVYELFF